Presented here are 20 T cell receptor beta chains from one specimen sequenced in a study of blood T cell repertoires in COVID-19. Using immunoSEQ multiplex PCR, the repertoire was profiled, and TCRdb retains in-frame clones only, with some absent. The top ten hold nearly 8% of the sample, which has approximately 150,000 clones, about 85% seen once. Specimen: PBMCs or T cells enriched from blood (not recorded which). The receptors derive from a woman aged 50 to 60 who had recovered from COVID-19.

J is TRBJ2-7 and V is TRBV19; D might be TRBD1 (6 bases). The CDR3 consists of 14 residues. Germline lookup yields CDR1 LNHDA and CDR2 SQIVND (reference sequence). V shed 3 bases and J shed 0 bases, with 9 bases lying between them. CDR3 in DNA: TGTGCCAGTAGTATGACAGGAAGCTCCTACGAGCAGTACTTC. Encoded protein: CASSMTGSSYEQYF.

The rearrangement uses TRBV5-1 and TRBJ1-6; 10 bases fit TRBD1. Looked up from germline, CDR1 is SGHRS and CDR2 is YFSETQ. V shed 5 bases, J shed 10 bases, and the junction held 9 bases outside the gene matches. The CDR3 runs 15 residues. The CDR3 here is CASSKGQGEGSPLHF. The CDR3 region has the DNA TGCGCCAGCAGTAAAGGACAGGGGGAAGGGTCACCCCTCCACTTT.

This clone was counted once. V and J are TRBV5-1 and TRBJ1-5; D may be TRBD1 (6 bases). Germline V gene lookup returns CDR1 SGHRS and CDR2 YFSETQ. The CDR3 has 13 residues. With 3 bases removed from V and 10 bases from J, the gap between germline ends came to 14 bases. The CDR3 sequence is CASSSREGGPQHF. CDR3 nucleotide sequence: TGCGCCAGCAGCTCGCGTGAAGGGGGACCCCAGCATTTT.

Here the CDR3 DNA reads TGTGCCAGTAAAATTAACAGGGTTGCTGGAAACACCATATATTTT. This translates into CASKINRVAGNTIYF. The chain uses TRBV6-5 and TRBJ1-3, with a possible D match to TRBD1 (6 bases). The CDR3 sequence is 15 residues long. Germline V gene lookup returns CDR1 MNHEY and CDR2 SVGAGI. V lost 9 bases, J lost 2 bases, and 17 bases lay in between.

J is TRBJ1-3 and V is TRBV21-1; the listed D gene, TRBD1, was not tested against the DNA. TRBV21-1 is given as a pseudogene. The CDR3 covers 17 residues. The CDR3 sequence: CASSKGGQEPSGNTIYF. The CDR3 region has the DNA TGTGCCAGCAGCAAAGGTGGACAGGAGCCCTCTGGAAACACCATATATTTT.

The V and J genes are TRBV27 and TRBJ2-2, with TRBD2 matching over 7 bases. Germline CDR1 is MNHEY and CDR2 is SMNVEV (reference sequence). This CDR3 comprises 15 residues. V was pared by 3 bases and J by 3 bases, with 4 bases of the junction left unmatched. DNA for the CDR3: TGTGCCAGCAGTTTCCAGGGAGGGTACACCGGGGAGCTGTTTTTT. Translation: CASSFQGGYTGELFF.

The V and J genes are TRBV5-4 and TRBJ1-2; TRBD1 might be the D (6 bases). The V gene's germline CDR1 is SGHNT and CDR2 YYREEE (reference sequence). The CDR3 totals 14 residues. Trimming pared 2 bases from V and 5 bases from J, leaving 13 bases between. CDR3 loop: CASSFGQGIYGYTF. In DNA form, the CDR3 reads TGTGCCAGCAGCTTTGGCCAGGGGATTTATGGCTACACCTTC.

V usage is TRBV18 and J usage is TRBJ1-3, with D possibly being TRBD1 (6 bases). V shed 3 bases and J shed 3 bases, with 12 bases lying between them. The CDR3 consists of 15 residues. Looked up from germline, CDR1 is KGHSH and CDR2 is LQKENI. CDR3 DNA: TGTGCCAGCTCACCGGAGACAGGTGGTGGAAACACCATATATTTT. As protein: CASSPETGGGNTIYF.

This rearrangement joins TRBV18 to TRBJ2-2, with TRBD1 matching 10 bases. The ends lost 2 bases at V and 6 bases at J; junction bases unmatched: 9. Germline CDR1 and CDR2: KGHSH and LQKENI. The length of the CDR3 is 17 residues. The CDR3 DNA is TGTGCCAGCTCACCAGTTAGACGGGACAGGGGACCCGGGGAGCTGTTTTTT. Amino acid sequence: CASSPVRRDRGPGELFF.

The J gene is TRBJ1-5, the V gene TRBV10-2; D gene ambiguous. The V end was cut by 0 bases, the J end by 0 bases, with 9 bases between. Germline CDR1 and CDR2: WSHSY and SAAADI. There are 16 residues in the CDR3. The CDR3 reads CASSESGGYSNQPQHF. The DNA of the CDR3 is TGCGCCAGCAGTGAGTCGGGAGGATATAGCAATCAGCCCCAGCATTTT.

This chain connects TRBV7-3 to TRBJ1-2; the D is unclear. The germline CDR1 and CDR2 sequences are SGHTA and FQGTGA. The CDR3 sequence is 16 residues long. Trimming cost V 5 bases and J 4 bases, with 20 bases left between them. This CDR3 reads CASSPTGSQQGYGYTF. The CDR3, as DNA: TGTGCCAGCAGCCCAACGGGGAGTCAACAAGGCTATGGCTACACCTTC. Full variable domain (rest looked up from reference TRBV7-3 and TRBJ1-2): GAGVSQTPSNKVTEKGKYVELRCDPISGHTALYWYRQSLGQGPEFLIYFQGTGAADDSGLPNDRFFAVRPEGSVSTLKIQRTERGDSAVYLCASSPTGSQQGYGYTFGSGTRLTVV.

The chain uses TRBV3-1 (or the pseudogene TRBV3-2) and TRBJ2-2; TRBD1 is a possible D gene (6 bases). This CDR3 has 15 amino acids. The germline gives CDR1 LGHDT, CDR2 YNNKEL (reference sequence). V dropped 6 bases and J dropped 4 bases, with 15 bases sitting between them. The CDR3 DNA follows: TGTGCCAGCAGACCATCAACAGGGATCACCGGGGAGCTGTTTTTT. Protein product: CASRPSTGITGELFF.

The chain carries TRBV28 and TRBJ2-3, with D perhaps matching TRBD2 (5 bases). With 6 bases removed from V and 6 bases from J, the gap between germline ends came to 22 bases. CDR1 is MDHEN and CDR2 is SYDVKM in the germline V gene. The CDR3 totals 16 residues. The CDR3 protein is CASSTSFDSAWDTQYF. The CDR3 DNA follows: TGTGCCAGCAGCACCTCCTTCGATAGCGCTTGGGATACGCAGTATTTT.

The rearrangement links TRBV24-1 to TRBJ2-3; D not certain. The germline V and J ends were trimmed by 1 base and 6 bases, with 16 bases remaining between them. CDR1 KGHDR and CDR2 SFDVKD come from the germline V gene. This CDR3 region has 16 residues. The CDR3 sequence: CATSDFKGGLTDTQYF. The CDR3 DNA follows: TGTGCCACCAGTGATTTCAAAGGCGGCCTTACGGATACGCAGTATTTT.

This clone appeared once. The chain is built from TRBV19 and TRBJ1-1; 8 bases match TRBD1. The germline CDR1 and CDR2 sequences are LNHDA and SQIVND (reference sequence). CDR3 size: 16 residues. V dropped 6 bases and J dropped 0; count of bases not matched to a gene: 9. CDR3 residues: CASRAGGVKLNTEAFF. The CDR3 DNA reads as TGTGCCAGTAGAGCAGGGGGCGTGAAATTGAACACTGAAGCTTTCTTT.

In regard to this clone: One base away lies a much larger clone, so this may be a sequencing read error. In nucleotides, the CDR3 is TGCAGCGTTGTGGGGGGGGCGGCAGCTAACTATGGCTACACCTTC. Its translation is CSVVGGAAANYGYTF. The chain couples TRBV29-1 to TRBJ1-2, with D tentatively TRBD1 (6 bases). Trimming cost V 4 bases and J 0 bases, with 15 bases left between them. The germline CDR1 and CDR2 sequences are SQVTM and ANQGSEA. CDR3 length: 15 amino acids.

The V and J genes are TRBV5-1 and TRBJ1-1; TRBD1 aligns across 7 bases. This CDR3 is built from 17 residues. Trimming removed 0 bases from V and 1 base from J; junction bases left unmatched: 9. Germline V gene data show CDR1 as SGHRS and CDR2 as YFSETQ. DNA for the CDR3: TGCGCCAGCAGCTTGGGCGTTAAGGGGACAGCGAACACTGAAGCTTTCTTT. Its translation is CASSLGVKGTANTEAFF.

The chain is built from TRBV10-3 and TRBJ1-6, with 10 bases fitting TRBD1. Germline assignment: CDR1 ENHRY and CDR2 SYGVKD. V dropped 10 bases and J dropped 10; count of bases not matched to a gene: 13. This CDR3 spans 15 amino acids. In DNA form, the CDR3 reads TGTGCCACCACCGGGACAGGGGCACAAGGATCACCCCTCCACTTT. This codes for CATTGTGAQGSPLHF.

The chain has TRBV14 and TRBJ2-7; D might be TRBD1 (6 bases). V lost 2 bases and J lost 3, with 20 bases in between. Germline CDR1 SGHDN, CDR2 FVKESK. The CDR3 totals 17 residues. CDR3 in amino acids: CASSQRDIGLRNYEQYF. The CDR3, as DNA: TGTGCCAGCAGCCAACGGGACATTGGACTTCGGAACTACGAGCAGTACTTC.

The V call is TRBV6-5, the J call TRBJ1-2, with 7 bases lining up with TRBD1. This CDR3 has 13 amino acids. Germline V gene lookup returns CDR1 MNHEY and CDR2 SVGAGI. V was pared by 5 bases and J by 4 bases, with 4 bases of the junction left unmatched. The CDR3: CASSHRDSYGYTF. For the CDR3, the DNA is TGTGCCAGCAGTCACCGGGACAGCTATGGCTACACCTTC.